The 21 T cell receptor beta chains below all came from one sample that was sequenced in a study of neurological immune-mediated disorders. TCRdb reanalysed the 5' RACE reads using MiXCR and keeps one entry per CDR3 protein. The data show roughly 100,000 distinct CDR3 sequences, roughly 3.3% seen once. The sequenced material came from PBMCs. These receptors all come from a woman between 50 and 59 years old with multiple sclerosis.

This clonotype was seen only a few times. A much larger clone lies one base from this, so it may be a read error. This rearrangement joins TRBV20-1 to TRBJ2-1; D gene ambiguous. CDR1 DFQATT and CDR2 SNEGSKA come from the germline V gene (reference sequence). The CDR3 length is 14 residues. Here the CDR3 DNA reads TGCAGTGCTAGAGATCGGCCAGATTACAATGCGCAGTTCTTC. The encoded protein is CSARDRPDYNAQFF.

This clonotype was detected many times. This rearrangement joins TRBV20-1 to TRBJ2-7, with 8 bases aligning to TRBD1. Germline trimming cut 0 bases from V and 4 bases from J; bases unmatched to any gene: 8. Germline-derived CDR1 and CDR2 are DFQATT and SNEGSKA (reference sequence). The CDR3 is 15 residues long. The CDR3 protein is CSARDLAGGVYEQYF. The CDR3 coding sequence is TGCAGTGCTAGAGATCTGGCAGGGGGCGTATACGAGCAGTACTTC.

This clonotype was recorded many times. The chain uses TRBV20-1 and TRBJ2-3; 8 bases agree with TRBD2. Germline V gene lookup returns CDR1 DFQATT and CDR2 SNEGSKA (reference sequence). The CDR3 has 14 residues. CDR3 in amino acids: CTASGWEGTDTQYF. The CDR3 nucleotides read TGCACCGCTAGCGGGTGGGAGGGCACAGATACGCAGTATTTT.

This clonotype was seen at least ten times. The chain joins TRBV20-1 to TRBJ2-3; 12 positions agree with TRBD2. The CDR3 spans 17 residues. V shed 3 bases and J 0 bases; nucleotides not matched to a gene: 7. Germline V CDR1 and CDR2: DFQATT, SNEGSKA (reference sequence). Written as DNA, the CDR3 is TGCAGTGCTAGTGATGGACTAGCGGGGCCAAGCACAGATACGCAGTATTTT. This gives the protein CSASDGLAGPSTDTQYF.

This clonotype was recorded at least ten times. The chain combines TRBV15 with TRBJ2-5; the match to TRBD2 covers 8 bases. With 1 base clipped from V and 6 bases from J, the junction kept 7 bases outside the gene matches. The germline V gene has CDR1 LNHNV and CDR2 YYDKDF (reference sequence). This CDR3 has 15 residues. DNA for the CDR3: TGTGCCACCAGCAGAGGTACTAGCGGCGAGAAGACCCAGTACTTC. It specifies CATSRGTSGEKTQYF.

This clonotype was counted many times. This rearrangement joins TRBV5-5 to TRBJ2-7, with D hard to call. The CDR3 covers 15 residues. Looked up from germline, CDR1 is SGHKS and CDR2 is YYEKEE (reference sequence). V lost 0 bases and J 2 bases, leaving 12 bases between the germline ends. CDR3 loop: CASSLEPGRTYEQYF. CDR3 in DNA: TGTGCCAGCAGCTTGGAGCCAGGCCGGACCTACGAGCAGTACTTC.

This clonotype showed up many times. This chain links TRBV6-6 with TRBJ1-4; 8 bases match TRBD1. The CDR3 consists of 15 residues. J was trimmed by 8 bases and V by 4 bases; bases with no gene match: 9. Germline lookup yields CDR1 MNHNY and CDR2 SVGAGI (reference sequence). The CDR3 sequence is CASSSGQGSVEKLFF. DNA for the CDR3: TGTGCCAGCAGTTCTGGACAGGGAAGTGTGGAAAAACTGTTTTTT.

This clonotype was recorded many times. The chain uses TRBV5-1 and TRBJ1-6; tentative D call: TRBD1 (5 bases). The CDR3 is 15 residues long. The germline CDR1 and CDR2 sequences are SGHRS and YFSETQ. V lost 1 base, J lost 10 bases, and 15 bases lay in between. The DNA for the CDR3 is TGCGCCAGCAGCTTGAACCCGGGGCCGCGGTCACCCCTCCACTTT. Protein sequence: CASSLNPGPRSPLHF.

This chain uses TRBV18 with TRBJ2-5; 7 bases map to TRBD2. CDR1 is KGHSH and CDR2 is LQKENI in the germline V gene. V shed 8 bases and J 2 bases; nucleotides not matched to a gene: 8. The CDR3 is 14 residues long. The CDR3 DNA is TGTGCCAGCGTGCGGGGGACCTCTCAAGAGACCCAGTACTTC. Translating gives CASVRGTSQETQYF.

This clonotype occurred many times. The J gene is TRBJ2-7, the V gene TRBV10-3, with 9 bases lining up with TRBD1. The junction had 9 bases not matched to a gene; V was cut back by 10 bases and J by 2 bases. The CDR3 totals 14 residues. CDR1 ENHRY and CDR2 SYGVKD come from the germline V gene. The CDR3 protein is CATEGQGETYEQYF. The DNA for the CDR3 is TGTGCCACCGAGGGACAGGGCGAAACCTACGAGCAGTACTTC.

This clonotype was counted many times. This rearrangement joins TRBV5-6 to TRBJ2-2, with a tentative D call TRBD1 (5 bases). CDR3 size: 16 residues. Germline V gene data show CDR1 as SGHDT and CDR2 as YYEEEE. Trimming cost V 0 bases and J 3 bases, with 12 bases left between them. The CDR3 nucleotides read TGTGCCAGCAGCTTGGAGGGGTTCACCTACACCGGGGAGCTGTTTTTT. It yields the protein CASSLEGFTYTGELFF.

This clonotype was picked up many times. CDR3: CASSQESGGALAGELFF. CDR3 coding DNA: TGTGCCAGCAGCCAAGAGAGCGGGGGGGCCTTGGCCGGGGAGCTGTTTTTT. This rearrangement joins TRBV4-2 to TRBJ2-2; the match to TRBD2 covers 10 bases. This CDR3 has 17 amino acids. V dropped 0 bases and J dropped 6; count of bases not matched to a gene: 7. The germline V gene has CDR1 LGHNA and CDR2 YNFKEQ.

In its sample, this clonotype was seen a few times. The chain couples TRBV20-1 to TRBJ2-1; 9 bases agree with TRBD1. This CDR3 contains 12 residues. The V and J ends lost 4 bases and 7 bases, in that order; junction bases with no gene match: 2. The germline gives CDR1 DFQATT, CDR2 SNEGSKA (reference sequence). As DNA, the CDR3 is TGCAGTGCTAAGACAGGGGGGAATGAGCAGTTCTTC. Translating gives CSAKTGGNEQFF.

This clonotype was seen repeatedly, ten times or more. The genes are TRBV5-1 and TRBJ2-5; possibly TRBD2 for D (6 bases). V lost 5 bases to trimming and J lost 5 bases, with 13 bases between them. This CDR3 comprises 13 residues. Germline V lookup: CDR1 SGHRS, CDR2 YFSETQ. The CDR3 spells CASSFGGSETQYF. The CDR3 DNA sequence: TGCGCCAGCAGTTTCGGGGGAAGTGAGACCCAGTACTTC.

This clonotype was detected many times. The chain employs TRBV6-6 and TRBJ1-2; tentatively, D is TRBD1 (5 bases). The CDR3 has 14 residues. V was trimmed by 7 bases and J by 0 bases, leaving 12 bases between them. The germline V gene has CDR1 MNHNY and CDR2 SVGAGI (reference sequence). The CDR3 reads CASNSDTTNYGYTF. CDR3 in DNA: TGTGCCAGCAATTCGGACACAACTAACTATGGCTACACCTTC.

This clonotype appeared many times. The V call is TRBV6-6, the J call TRBJ2-7; 7 bases line up with TRBD1. V lost 6 bases and J lost 3; bases outside the gene matches: 8. The CDR3 has 14 amino acids. Germline V gene sequence: CDR1 MNHNY, CDR2 SVGAGI (reference sequence). The CDR3 protein is CASRQGQVVYEQYF. The DNA for the CDR3 is TGTGCCAGCAGACAAGGACAGGTCGTCTACGAGCAGTACTTC.

This clonotype was seen at least ten times. The rearrangement uses TRBV29-1 and TRBJ2-4; maybe TRBD2 (5 bases). V was trimmed by 4 bases and J by 0 bases, leaving 10 bases between them. The CDR3 is 14 amino acids. From germline, CDR1 is SQVTM and CDR2 ANQGSEA. The CDR3 DNA is TGCAGCGTTGTCGGCGGGTCAGCCAAAAACATTCAGTACTTC. Protein product: CSVVGGSAKNIQYF.

This clonotype was counted at least ten times. The chain is built from TRBV20-1 and TRBJ2-7; D remains unclear. Trimming pared 5 bases from V and 1 base from J, leaving 12 bases between. There are 13 residues in the CDR3. In germline, CDR1 is DFQATT, CDR2 SNEGSKA (reference sequence). CDR3 sequence: CSARAVNSYEQYF. CDR3 DNA sequence: TGCAGTGCTCGAGCCGTAAATTCCTACGAGCAGTACTTC.

This clonotype was observed many times. This chain joins TRBV7-2 and TRBJ2-3; no clear D gene. Between the trimmed V and J ends, which lost 3 bases and 2 bases, there was a span of 9 bases. The CDR3 is 14 residues long. CDR1 and CDR2 from the germline V gene are SGHTA and FQGNSA. DNA of the CDR3: TGTGCCAGCAGCTTCGCCACCCTCACAGATACGCAGTATTTT. Its protein is CASSFATLTDTQYF.

This clonotype was counted ten times or more. J is TRBJ2-3 and V is TRBV7-9, with D perhaps assigned TRBD1 or TRBD2 (6 bases each). Between the trimmed V and J ends, which lost 3 bases and 4 bases, there was a span of 17 bases. Looked up from germline, CDR1 is SEHNR and CDR2 is FQNEAQ (reference sequence). The CDR3 is 16 amino acids. CDR3 coding DNA: TGTGCCAGCAGCTTCCTTCCCCCACGGGGGCCAGATACGCAGTATTTT. As protein: CASSFLPPRGPDTQYF.

This clonotype was seen at least ten times. The chain couples TRBV12-3 or TRBV12-4 to TRBJ1-1, with D unclear. The CDR3 totals 15 residues. V was shortened by 4 bases and J by 11 bases, with 23 bases between the two germline ends. CDR3 nucleotides: TGTGCCAGCAGTTCCTACCCGGGCCCGGCCCTTGGGGCTTTCTTT. Its protein product is CASSSYPGPALGAFF.